Listed below are T cell receptor beta chains from one sample, sequenced in a study of sequential checkpoint blockade in melanoma. Profiling relied on immunoSEQ multiplex PCR, and the TCRdb table lists in-frame clones only, not all of them. The table records over 20,000 clones, about two thirds of them present only once. The material sequenced was CD8+ T cells sorted from blood (inferred from file names), taken from a patient given nivolumab and ipilimumab in sequence. The receptor set was obtained from a human donor with melanoma. CDR3s include the opening cysteine and the closing phenylalanine or tryptophan. Each record gives: V gene, J gene, D gene, clone size, CDR3 protein, CDR3 DNA. The D gene is left open where the match is weak. The size entry is marked missing in some rows and otherwise reads once, few, many or a size class.

V gene: TRBV7-9; J gene: TRBJ2-5; D gene: TRBD1; clone size: .; CDR3 protein: CASNQGAQETQYF; CDR3 DNA: TGTGCCAGCAATCAGGGGGCCCAAGAGACCCAGTACTTC
V gene: TRBV19; J gene: TRBJ2-3; D gene: TRBD1; clone size: few; CDR3 protein: CASSVTGLGTDTQYF; CDR3 DNA: TGTGCCAGTAGTGTGACAGGGCTTGGGACAGATACGCAGTATTTT
V gene: TRBV10-2; J gene: TRBJ2-2; D gene: TRBD1; clone size: .; CDR3 protein: CASSESRQGPNTGELFF; CDR3 DNA: TGCGCCAGCAGTGAGTCGAGACAGGGGCCGAACACCGGGGAGCTGTTTTTT
V gene: TRBV11-2; J gene: TRBJ2-2; D gene: .; clone size: .; CDR3 protein: CASSLDKRQASTGELFF; CDR3 DNA: TGTGCCAGCAGCTTAGATAAGCGACAGGCGAGCACCGGGGAGCTGTTTTTT
V gene: TRBV19; J gene: TRBJ1-2; D gene: TRBD1; clone size: .; CDR3 protein: CASSSTGGSYGYTF; CDR3 DNA: TGTGCCAGTAGTAGCACAGGGGGCAGCTATGGCTACACCTTC
V gene: TRBV7-9; J gene: TRBJ2-5; D gene: TRBD1; clone size: few; CDR3 protein: CASSLVARQGRETQYF; CDR3 DNA: TGTGCCAGCAGCTTAGTGGCGCGACAGGGGCGAGAGACCCAGTACTTC
V gene: TRBV6-1; J gene: TRBJ2-7; D gene: TRBD1; clone size: few; CDR3 protein: CASTYRGFYEQYF; CDR3 DNA: TGTGCCAGCACCTACAGGGGCTTCTACGAGCAGTACTTC
V gene: TRBV27; J gene: TRBJ1-6; D gene: .; clone size: .; CDR3 protein: CASGEQGNSPLHF; CDR3 DNA: TGTGCCAGCGGTGAGCAGGGAAATTCACCCCTCCACTTT
V gene: TRBV9; J gene: TRBJ2-7; D gene: .; clone size: .; CDR3 protein: CASGKGDYEQYF; CDR3 DNA: TGTGCCAGCGGTAAAGGGGACTACGAGCAGTACTTC
V gene: TRBV6-1; J gene: TRBJ1-3; D gene: .; clone size: .; CDR3 protein: CASRQGSGNTIYF; CDR3 DNA: TGTGCCAGCAGGCAGGGTTCCGGAAACACCATATATTTT
V gene: TRBV4-1; J gene: TRBJ1-5; D gene: .; clone size: .; CDR3 protein: CASSQVFGGDQPQHF; CDR3 DNA: TGCGCCAGCAGCCAAGTGTTCGGAGGGGATCAGCCCCAGCATTTT
V gene: TRBV7-9; J gene: TRBJ2-7; D gene: .; clone size: .; CDR3 protein: CASSLAIEAYEQYF; CDR3 DNA: TGTGCCAGCAGCTTGGCTATCGAGGCCTACGAGCAGTACTTC
V gene: TRBV13; J gene: TRBJ1-1; D gene: .; clone size: .; CDR3 protein: CASSLGQGPEAFF; CDR3 DNA: TGTGCCAGCAGCTTAGGCCAGGGCCCTGAAGCTTTCTTT
V gene: TRBV15; J gene: TRBJ2-5; D gene: TRBD2; clone size: .; CDR3 protein: CATSIHSGAGETQYF; CDR3 DNA: TGTGCCACCAGCATTCATAGCGGGGCCGGGGAGACCCAGTACTTC
V gene: TRBV5-5; J gene: TRBJ2-3; D gene: TRBD2; clone size: few; CDR3 protein: CASSQGLAGLDTQYF; CDR3 DNA: TGTGCCAGCAGCCAAGGACTAGCGGGGCTAGATACGCAGTATTTT
V gene: TRBV9; J gene: TRBJ2-2; D gene: TRBD1; clone size: .; CDR3 protein: CASSEGGQGHTGELFF; CDR3 DNA: TGTGCCAGCAGCGAGGGGGGACAGGGTCACACCGGGGAGCTGTTTTTT
V gene: TRBV9; J gene: TRBJ1-1; D gene: .; clone size: .; CDR3 protein: CASSVGQLGEAFF; CDR3 DNA: TGTGCCAGCAGCGTAGGGCAGCTCGGGGAAGCTTTCTTT
V gene: TRBV19; J gene: TRBJ1-1; D gene: .; clone size: .; CDR3 protein: CASSIDRPRRGTEAFF; CDR3 DNA: TGTGCCAGTAGTATAGACCGACCTAGGAGGGGTACTGAAGCTTTCTTT
V gene: TRBV29-1; J gene: TRBJ1-2; D gene: .; clone size: .; CDR3 protein: CSVKVEGSYGYTF; CDR3 DNA: TGCAGCGTTAAGGTTGAGGGATCCTATGGCTACACCTTC
V gene: TRBV6-1; J gene: TRBJ1-2; D gene: TRBD1; clone size: .; CDR3 protein: CASSEETGGRLYGYTF; CDR3 DNA: TGTGCCAGCAGTGAAGAGACAGGGGGCAGGCTCTATGGCTACACCTTC
V gene: TRBV11-3; J gene: TRBJ2-2; D gene: .; clone size: few; CDR3 protein: CASSQGYTGELFF; CDR3 DNA: TGTGCCAGCAGTCAGGGGTATACCGGGGAGCTGTTTTTT
V gene: TRBV6-5; J gene: TRBJ2-7; D gene: .; clone size: few; CDR3 protein: CASSYSGGVYEQYF; CDR3 DNA: TGTGCCAGCAGTTACTCCGGGGGAGTCTACGAGCAGTACTTC
V gene: TRBV23-1; J gene: TRBJ1-6; D gene: .; clone size: .; CDR3 protein: CASSPVALHF; CDR3 DNA: TGCGCCAGCAGCCCCGTAGCGCTCCACTTT
V gene: TRBV27; J gene: TRBJ2-7; D gene: .; clone size: .; CDR3 protein: CASSRGSSYEQYF; CDR3 DNA: TGTGCCAGCAGTCGGGGAAGCTCCTACGAGCAGTACTTC
V gene: TRBV7-3; J gene: TRBJ2-1; D gene: .; clone size: .; CDR3 protein: CASSLVGAGISDEQFF; CDR3 DNA: TGTGCCAGCAGCTTGGTTGGGGCAGGGATTTCGGATGAGCAGTTCTTC
V gene: TRBV27; J gene: TRBJ2-7; D gene: .; clone size: .; CDR3 protein: CASSIYYGGRYEQYF; CDR3 DNA: TGTGCCAGCAGTATCTACTACGGGGGGCGGTACGAGCAGTACTTC
V gene: TRBV27; J gene: TRBJ1-1; D gene: .; clone size: .; CDR3 protein: CASTLGAGHTEAFF; CDR3 DNA: TGTGCCAGCACCCTAGGGGCAGGGCACACTGAAGCTTTCTTT
V gene: TRBV9; J gene: TRBJ2-1; D gene: TRBD1; clone size: .; CDR3 protein: CASSGPGQAFRIGKFF; CDR3 DNA: TGTGCCAGCAGCGGACCGGGACAGGCCTTTCGGATAGGGAAGTTCTTC
V gene: TRBV11-1; J gene: TRBJ1-1; D gene: TRBD1; clone size: .; CDR3 protein: CASSPTGGSGTEAFF; CDR3 DNA: TGTGCCAGCAGTCCAACAGGGGGCTCGGGCACTGAAGCTTTCTTT
V gene: TRBV5-4; J gene: TRBJ2-7; D gene: .; clone size: .; CDR3 protein: CASSFRDSYLPYEQYF; CDR3 DNA: TGTGCCAGCAGCTTTCGGGACTCCTATTTGCCCTACGAGCAGTACTTC
V gene: TRBV9; J gene: TRBJ2-1; D gene: .; clone size: .; CDR3 protein: CASSVVGEQNNEQFF; CDR3 DNA: TGTGCCAGCAGCGTAGTCGGGGAACAGAACAATGAGCAGTTCTTC
V gene: TRBV5-5; J gene: TRBJ2-1; D gene: .; clone size: few; CDR3 protein: CASSSQGGGTRNEQFF; CDR3 DNA: TGTGCCAGCAGCTCGCAGGGGGGTGGGACACGGAATGAGCAGTTCTTC
V gene: TRBV11-3; J gene: TRBJ2-2; D gene: .; clone size: .; CDR3 protein: CASSPHRGELFF; CDR3 DNA: TGTGCCAGCAGCCCGCACAGAGGGGAGCTGTTTTTT
V gene: TRBV7-2; J gene: TRBJ1-3; D gene: TRBD1; clone size: medium-sized; CDR3 protein: CASSHPGQGLSGNTIYF; CDR3 DNA: TGTGCCAGCAGCCATCCGGGACAGGGACTCTCTGGAAACACCATATATTTT
V gene: TRBV4-1; J gene: TRBJ2-5; D gene: .; clone size: .; CDR3 protein: CASSPPGSRETQYF; CDR3 DNA: TGCGCCAGCAGCCCCCCGGGGTCGAGGGAGACCCAGTACTTC
V gene: TRBV28; J gene: TRBJ1-1; D gene: .; clone size: many; CDR3 protein: CASSFYREAFF; CDR3 DNA: TGTGCCAGCAGTTTTTACAGGGAAGCTTTCTTT
V gene: TRBV5-4; J gene: TRBJ2-1; D gene: TRBD1; clone size: .; CDR3 protein: CASSSLQGSSYNEQFF; CDR3 DNA: TGTGCCAGCAGCTCGCTACAGGGGAGCTCCTACAATGAGCAGTTCTTC
V gene: TRBV6-5; J gene: TRBJ1-1; D gene: .; clone size: .; CDR3 protein: CASSGPGGTEAFF; CDR3 DNA: TGTGCCAGCAGTGGCCCGGGGGGCACTGAAGCTTTCTTT
V gene: TRBV4-2; J gene: TRBJ1-6; D gene: .; clone size: .; CDR3 protein: CASSPEGGDYNSPLHF; CDR3 DNA: TGTGCCAGCAGTCCCGAAGGAGGGGATTATAATTCACCCCTCCACTTT
V gene: TRBV9; J gene: TRBJ2-7; D gene: TRBD2; clone size: .; CDR3 protein: CASSLTGTSGEWLYEQYF; CDR3 DNA: TGTGCCAGCAGCCTTACCGGGACTAGCGGGGAGTGGCTCTACGAGCAGTACTTC
V gene: TRBV27; J gene: TRBJ1-3; D gene: .; clone size: .; CDR3 protein: CASGLPGNTIYF; CDR3 DNA: TGTGCCAGCGGTTTACCAGGAAACACCATATATTTT
V gene: TRBV7-9; J gene: TRBJ2-7; D gene: .; clone size: .; CDR3 protein: CASAGQSYEQYF; CDR3 DNA: TGTGCCTCCGCGGGACAGTCCTACGAGCAGTACTTC
V gene: TRBV5-1; J gene: TRBJ2-7; D gene: .; clone size: .; CDR3 protein: CASSLGYEQYF; CDR3 DNA: TGCGCCAGCAGCTTGGGCTACGAGCAGTACTTC
V gene: TRBV7-2; J gene: TRBJ2-7; D gene: TRBD1; clone size: .; CDR3 protein: CASSLGQGAYEQYF; CDR3 DNA: TGTGCCAGCAGCCTGGGACAGGGGGCCTACGAGCAGTACTTC
V gene: TRBV5-1; J gene: TRBJ2-7; D gene: TRBD1; clone size: .; CDR3 protein: CASSGTASNEQYF; CDR3 DNA: TGCGCCAGCAGCGGGACAGCGTCAAACGAGCAGTACTTC
V gene: TRBV13; J gene: TRBJ1-1; D gene: .; clone size: .; CDR3 protein: CASSFGGESEAFF; CDR3 DNA: TGTGCCAGCAGCTTCGGGGGTGAAAGTGAAGCTTTCTTT
V gene: TRBV7-3; J gene: TRBJ1-1; D gene: TRBD1; clone size: few; CDR3 protein: CASSATGGGEAFF; CDR3 DNA: TGTGCCAGCAGCGCGACAGGGGGAGGTGAAGCTTTCTTT
V gene: TRBV4-1; J gene: TRBJ2-4; D gene: TRBD1; clone size: .; CDR3 protein: CASSQGQGEGNIQYF; CDR3 DNA: TGCGCCAGCAGCCAAGGACAGGGCGAAGGAAACATTCAGTACTTC
V gene: TRBV4-1; J gene: TRBJ2-7; D gene: .; clone size: few; CDR3 protein: CASSSTRGAGYEQYF; CDR3 DNA: TGCGCCAGCAGCAGCACACGGGGGGCTGGCTACGAGCAGTACTTC
V gene: TRBV2; J gene: TRBJ2-1; D gene: TRBD2; clone size: .; CDR3 protein: CASSDPYLSGTSGGSSYNEQFF; CDR3 DNA: TGTGCCAGCAGTGACCCTTACCTCTCCGGAACTAGCGGGGGGAGCTCCTACAATGAGCAGTTCTTC
V gene: TRBV19; J gene: TRBJ1-6; D gene: .; clone size: .; CDR3 protein: CASSTVYGEPGFDYNSPLHF; CDR3 DNA: TGTGCCAGTAGTACGGTGTATGGGGAACCGGGGTTCGATTATAATTCACCCCTCCACTTT
V gene: TRBV2; J gene: TRBJ2-5; D gene: .; clone size: .; CDR3 protein: CASRALGGSQETQYF; CDR3 DNA: TGTGCCAGCAGGGCATTGGGGGGTTCCCAAGAGACCCAGTACTTC
V gene: TRBV4-1; J gene: TRBJ2-2; D gene: TRBD1; clone size: .; CDR3 protein: CASSGDRGTGELFF; CDR3 DNA: TGCGCCAGCAGTGGCGACAGGGGTACCGGGGAGCTGTTTTTT
V gene: TRBV6-4; J gene: TRBJ2-3; D gene: .; clone size: .; CDR3 protein: CASSYSYTDTQYF; CDR3 DNA: TGTGCCAGCAGTTATTCGTACACAGATACGCAGTATTTT
V gene: TRBV5-6; J gene: TRBJ1-2; D gene: TRBD1; clone size: .; CDR3 protein: CASSAGTAIYGYTF; CDR3 DNA: TGTGCCAGCAGCGCCGGGACAGCTATCTATGGCTACACCTTC
V gene: TRBV21-1; J gene: TRBJ1-1; D gene: .; clone size: medium-sized; CDR3 protein: CASSNQGPNTEAFF; CDR3 DNA: TGTGCCAGCAGCAATCAGGGCCCGAACACTGAAGCTTTCTTT
V gene: TRBV27; J gene: TRBJ2-1; D gene: TRBD1; clone size: .; CDR3 protein: CASSVTGGFNNEQFF; CDR3 DNA: TGTGCCAGCAGTGTTACAGGGGGCTTCAACAATGAGCAGTTCTTC